The 31 T cell receptor beta chains in this list originate from one sample, sequenced in a study of blood T cell repertoires in COVID-19. Some clones are missing from TCRdb's copy, which holds only in-frame ones; the method was immunoSEQ multiplex PCR. Counted here are about 270,000 clones, roughly 88% occurring once; the ten biggest clones make up about 2.5%. Sample: PBMCs or T cells enriched from blood (not recorded which). The receptors here all came from a middle-aged woman with acute COVID-19.

This chain uses TRBV4-1 with TRBJ1-6; 8 nucleotides match TRBD1. Unmatched junction bases numbered 7, after V lost 1 base and J lost 2 bases. In germline, CDR1 is MGHRA, CDR2 YSYEKL. The CDR3 runs to 18 residues. The CDR3: CASSQARQGMAYNSPLHF. Here the CDR3 DNA reads TGCGCCAGCAGCCAAGCTAGACAGGGGATGGCCTATAATTCACCCCTCCACTTT.

V gene TRBV7-2 combines with J gene TRBJ1-6; the D gene is possibly TRBD1 (5 bases). The CDR3 has 14 amino acids. CDR1 SGHTA and CDR2 FQGNSA come from the germline V gene. Trimming took 1 base from V and 11 from J, leaving 12 bases between them. The CDR3 loop reads CASSLVGGATPLHF. The CDR3 coding sequence is TGTGCCAGCAGCTTAGTCGGTGGGGCGACACCCCTCCACTTT.

V is TRBV6-5 and J is TRBJ2-6; no clear D gene. This CDR3 is built from 15 residues. Germline V gives CDR1 MNHEY, CDR2 SVGAGI. V was cut by 2 bases and J by 0 bases, with 5 bases left in between. CDR3 DNA: TGTGCCAGCAGTTACGGCCCCTCTGGGGCCAACGTCCTGACTTTC. It yields the protein CASSYGPSGANVLTF.

This clone was seen many times. The chain couples TRBV9 to TRBJ1-4; D is unresolved. Germline lookup yields CDR1 SGDLS and CDR2 YYNGEE. The CDR3 consists of 15 residues. V lost 0 bases and J lost 8, with 14 bases in between. The CDR3 sequence: CASSVGPGNGEKLFF. CDR3 in DNA: TGTGCCAGCAGCGTAGGTCCGGGGAACGGGGAAAAACTGTTTTTT.

This clone was observed a single time. The genes are TRBV28 and TRBJ1-2, with 8 bases that match TRBD1. After removal of 5 bases from V and 4 bases from J, the junction contained 9 bases not matched to a gene. This CDR3 region has 15 residues. Germline CDR1 reads MDHEN; CDR2 reads SYDVKM. The CDR3 nucleotides are TGTGCCAGCAGTCCGTCGACAGGGGATGGCTATGGCTACACCTTC. This translates into CASSPSTGDGYGYTF.

This sequence joins TRBV13 and TRBJ1-6; the D gene is possibly TRBD1 (6 bases). With 7 bases removed from V and 8 bases from J, the gap between germline ends came to 18 bases. This CDR3 comprises 15 residues. Germline CDR1 and CDR2: PRHDT and FYEKMQ (reference sequence). CDR3 nucleotide sequence: TGTGCCAGCAAAGTTGCGCAGGGGATGGATTCACCCCTCCACTTT. Translated, it gives CASKVAQGMDSPLHF.

The genes are TRBV3-1 (or the pseudogene TRBV3-2) and TRBJ2-5; 7 bases are shared with TRBD2. The germline V gene encodes CDR1 LGHDT and CDR2 YNNKEL (reference sequence). The CDR3 contains 15 residues. Losses at the gene ends were 4 bases for V and 5 bases for J; bases not matched to a gene: 10. Here the CDR3 DNA reads TGTGCCAGCAGCCGGAGGGACTACCAGCGGGAGACCCAGTACTTC. Amino acid sequence: CASSRRDYQRETQYF.

CDR3 residues: CASSEGPSDRSGYTF. The CDR3 nucleotides are TGTGCCAGCAGTGAAGGTCCCTCGGACAGGTCTGGCTACACCTTC. The rearrangement joins TRBV2 to TRBJ1-2, with 7 positions matching TRBD1. The CDR3 has 15 residues. Per germline, CDR1 SNHLY and CDR2 FYNNEI. The V segment lost 1 base and the J segment 7 bases; nucleotides outside the gene matches: 9.

This chain uses TRBV27 with TRBJ2-5, with 9 bases identical to TRBD2. CDR1 is MNHEY, CDR2 SMNVEV, per germline (reference sequence). J gave up 7 bases and V 6 bases, and 6 bases lay outside the gene matches. The CDR3 spans 13 residues. The CDR3 sequence is CASSLVRGGTQYF. CDR3 in DNA: TGTGCCAGCAGCCTGGTGCGGGGGGGGACCCAGTACTTC.

This chain joins TRBV3-1 (or the pseudogene TRBV3-2) and TRBJ2-7; D possibly corresponds to TRBD1 (5 bases). Germline CDR1 LGHDT, CDR2 YNNKEL (reference sequence). The V gene lost 1 base and the J gene lost 3 bases, with 16 bases spanning the gap. The length of the CDR3 is 16 residues. CDR3 nucleotides: TGTGCCAGCAGCCAAGGTACGCGACAGCCTATCTACGAGCAGTACTTC. Encoded protein: CASSQGTRQPIYEQYF.

This clone occurred once. The V gene is TRBV18, the J gene TRBJ2-1, with TRBD2 matching 8 bases. Germline V gives CDR1 KGHSH, CDR2 LQKENI. This CDR3 is 15 amino acids long. Trimming removed 2 bases from V and 6 bases from J; junction bases left unmatched: 6. This CDR3 is CASSPSRGGLNEQFF. The CDR3 DNA reads TGTGCCAGCTCACCATCTCGGGGGGGCCTCAATGAGCAGTTCTTC.

The chain employs TRBV19 and TRBJ2-2; D is possibly TRBD1 (5 bases). Trimming removed 0 bases from V and 4 bases from J, with 9 bases in between. CDR3 size: 15 residues. Looked up from germline, CDR1 is LNHDA and CDR2 is SQIVND (reference sequence). CDR3 coding DNA: TGTGCCAGTAGTATAGATCTCAGGGTCACCGGGGAGCTGTTTTTT. It translates to CASSIDLRVTGELFF.

The chain is built from TRBV4-1 and TRBJ1-1; D call uncertain. This CDR3 spans 15 amino acids. The germline gives CDR1 MGHRA, CDR2 YSYEKL. Trimming pared 0 bases from V and 7 bases from J, leaving 15 bases between. CDR3 sequence: CASSQDPQIPFEAFF. The CDR3 DNA is TGCGCCAGCAGCCAAGACCCCCAGATACCCTTTGAAGCTTTCTTT.

This chain links TRBV7-2 with TRBJ2-2; D remains ambiguous. Germline V gene sequence: CDR1 SGHTA, CDR2 FQGNSA. The CDR3 is 15 amino acids. V was cut by 6 bases and J by 0 bases, with 11 bases left in between. Here the CDR3 reads CASRRGGANTGELFF. As DNA, the CDR3 is TGTGCCAGCAGGCGCGGCGGCGCGAACACCGGGGAGCTGTTTTTT.

The J gene is TRBJ1-6, the V gene TRBV12-5; D possibly corresponds to TRBD1 (5 bases). The CDR3 is 16 amino acids. Trimming shortened V by 0 bases and J by 9 bases, and 15 bases separated the two germline ends. Germline-derived CDR1 and CDR2 are LGHNT and FRNRAP. The DNA of the CDR3 is TGTGCTAGTGGTTTGGTATTAGGGCAGGGAGGTTCACCCCTCCACTTT. Translating it yields CASGLVLGQGGSPLHF. Drawing the rest from reference TRBV12-5 and TRBJ1-6, the complete variable domain is DARVTQTPRHKVTEMGQEVTMRCQPILGHNTVFWYRQTMMQGLELLAYFRNRAPLDDSGMPKDRFSAEMPDATLATLKIQPSEPRDSAVYFCASGLVLGQGGSPLHFGNGTRLTVT.

This chain uses TRBV6-6 with TRBJ2-5, with D maybe TRBD1 (6 bases). V shed 5 bases and J shed 8 bases, with 15 bases lying between them. This CDR3 is built from 13 residues. Germline loops: CDR1 MNHNY, CDR2 SVGAGI (reference sequence). CDR3 in amino acids: CASSRSGTITQYF. Written as DNA, the CDR3 is TGTGCCAGCAGTAGATCCGGGACAATAACCCAGTACTTC.

J is TRBJ2-3 and V is TRBV6-2 or TRBV6-3; a possible D gene is TRBD2 (6 bases). Per germline, CDR1 MNHEY and CDR2 SVGEGT. The V end was cut by 5 bases, the J end by 9 bases, with 18 bases between. This CDR3 region has 14 residues. CDR3 loop: CASSRGVVGRTQYF. The CDR3 DNA reads TGTGCCAGCAGTAGAGGGGTCGTGGGGAGGACGCAGTATTTT.

This clone appeared a single time. The chain has TRBV28 and TRBJ2-2, with 7 bases aligning to TRBD2. V dropped 2 bases and J dropped 3; count of bases not matched to a gene: 0. Germline assignment: CDR1 MDHEN and CDR2 SYDVKM. The CDR3 extends over 14 amino acids. Here the CDR3 reads CASSLAGDTGELFF. For the CDR3, the DNA is TGTGCCAGCAGTTTAGCGGGGGACACCGGGGAGCTGTTTTTT.

CDR3: CAISAGTGGSPLHF. The CDR3 DNA reads TGTGCCATCAGCGCCGGGACAGGGGGCTCACCCCTCCACTTT. The V gene is TRBV10-3, the J gene TRBJ1-6; 12 nucleotides match TRBD1. This CDR3 is built from 14 residues. The V segment lost 6 bases and the J segment 10 bases; nucleotides outside the gene matches: 4. Germline V gene data show CDR1 as ENHRY and CDR2 as SYGVKD.

The chain has TRBV10-3 and TRBJ2-2; 10 bases agree with TRBD1. V shed 2 bases and J 6 bases; nucleotides not matched to a gene: 6. Germline V gives CDR1 ENHRY, CDR2 SYGVKD. CDR3 size: 16 residues. CDR3 in DNA: TGTGCCATCAGTGAGAAGACAGGGGGCTTGGCCGGGGAGCTGTTTTTT. Translated, it gives CAISEKTGGLAGELFF.

Written as DNA, the CDR3 is TGTGCCAGCAGAGCGGGGGGGGTGGCAGATACGCAGTATTTT. Protein product: CASRAGGVADTQYF. The chain links TRBV5-4 to TRBJ2-3; 10 bases align to TRBD2. Germline CDR1 SGHNT, CDR2 YYREEE (reference sequence). V lost 5 bases and J lost 4; bases outside the gene matches: 4. CDR3 size: 14 residues.

The chain carries TRBV18 and TRBJ1-2; 7 positions match TRBD1. The CDR3 loop spans 13 amino acids. V trimming: 3 bases; J trimming: 8 bases; junction bases outside the gene matches: 6. Per the germline V gene, CDR1 is KGHSH and CDR2 is LQKENI. The DNA of the CDR3 is TGTGCCAGCTCACCTGACAGGGCAAACGGCTACACCTTC. Translating gives CASSPDRANGYTF.

The genes are TRBV10-3 and TRBJ1-2; D may be TRBD1 (6 bases). The CDR3 contains 12 residues. Looked up from germline, CDR1 is ENHRY and CDR2 is SYGVKD. The ends were cut back, 4 bases at V and 7 bases at J, with 10 bases in the middle. CDR3 nucleotides: TGTGCCATCAGTGCCGGGGGGCTTGGCTACACCTTC. Translating gives CAISAGGLGYTF.

The gene calls are TRBV6-5 and TRBJ1-1, with D maybe TRBD1 (6 bases). This CDR3 spans 15 amino acids. Germline V gene sequence: CDR1 MNHEY, CDR2 SVGAGI. Trimming took 4 bases from V and 6 from J, leaving 18 bases between them. The CDR3 here is CASSSSNRVRAEAFF. The CDR3, as DNA: TGTGCCAGCAGTTCTAGCAACAGGGTAAGGGCTGAAGCTTTCTTT.

The chain links TRBV24-1 to TRBJ2-1, with TRBD2 matching over 9 bases. This CDR3 spans 14 amino acids. Germline V gives CDR1 KGHDR, CDR2 SFDVKD. The V gene end was trimmed by 7 bases and the J gene end by 4 bases; junction bases not matched to a gene: 4. The CDR3 DNA follows: TGTGCCACCAGGGCGGGAGGGACATACAATGAGCAGTTCTTC. Translation gives CATRAGGTYNEQFF.

The chain couples TRBV5-1 to TRBJ2-6; weak D call: TRBD2 (5 bases). This CDR3 contains 17 residues. V shed 0 bases and J shed 2 bases, with 12 bases lying between them. Germline lookup yields CDR1 SGHRS and CDR2 YFSETQ. The CDR3 sequence: CASSLGGFSAGANVLTF. The CDR3 DNA sequence: TGCGCCAGCAGCTTGGGAGGGTTTAGTGCTGGGGCCAACGTCCTGACTTTC.

This rearrangement joins TRBV29-1 to TRBJ1-1; 9 nucleotides match TRBD1. Germline CDR1 SQVTM, CDR2 ANQGSEA. The ends lost 7 bases at V and 4 bases at J; junction bases unmatched: 10. The CDR3 consists of 14 residues. CDR3 nucleotide sequence: TGCAGCGCGAACAGGGGGCAGGGGACCACTGAAGCTTTCTTT. Translation: CSANRGQGTTEAFF.

This chain links TRBV7-2 with TRBJ2-1; 10 nucleotides align to TRBD1. V lost 5 bases, J lost 6 bases, and 4 bases stayed unmatched. Looked up from germline, CDR1 is SGHTA and CDR2 is FQGNSA. The CDR3 consists of 14 residues. The CDR3 reads CASSPWTGGNEQFF. As DNA, the CDR3 is TGTGCCAGCAGCCCGTGGACAGGGGGCAATGAGCAGTTCTTC.

V is TRBV27 and J is TRBJ2-7; D perhaps matches TRBD1 (5 bases). This CDR3 has 12 amino acids. Trimming took off 6 bases at V and 2 bases at J, with 8 bases between the two ends. CDR1 is MNHEY and CDR2 is SMNVEV in the germline V gene (reference sequence). CDR3 DNA sequence: TGTGCCAGCAGCCCAGGGACCTACGAGCAGTACTTC. This encodes CASSPGTYEQYF.

This clone was observed once. Written as DNA, the CDR3 is TGTGCCAGCAGCTTTGCTACTGATACGCAGTATTTT. Its translation is CASSFATDTQYF. The V and J genes are TRBV13 and TRBJ2-3; D not certain. The ends were cut back, 3 bases at V and 6 bases at J, with 7 bases in the middle. Germline V gene data show CDR1 as PRHDT and CDR2 as FYEKMQ (reference sequence). The CDR3 loop spans 12 amino acids.

This chain's CDR3 is CASSLFGVDTQYF. The DNA for the CDR3 is TGTGCCAGCAGTTTATTCGGGGTAGATACGCAGTATTTT. This chain connects TRBV27 to TRBJ2-3; D might be TRBD2 (5 bases). The CDR3 runs 13 residues. V lost 1 base to trimming and J lost 5 bases, with 7 bases between them. From germline, CDR1 is MNHEY and CDR2 SMNVEV (reference sequence).